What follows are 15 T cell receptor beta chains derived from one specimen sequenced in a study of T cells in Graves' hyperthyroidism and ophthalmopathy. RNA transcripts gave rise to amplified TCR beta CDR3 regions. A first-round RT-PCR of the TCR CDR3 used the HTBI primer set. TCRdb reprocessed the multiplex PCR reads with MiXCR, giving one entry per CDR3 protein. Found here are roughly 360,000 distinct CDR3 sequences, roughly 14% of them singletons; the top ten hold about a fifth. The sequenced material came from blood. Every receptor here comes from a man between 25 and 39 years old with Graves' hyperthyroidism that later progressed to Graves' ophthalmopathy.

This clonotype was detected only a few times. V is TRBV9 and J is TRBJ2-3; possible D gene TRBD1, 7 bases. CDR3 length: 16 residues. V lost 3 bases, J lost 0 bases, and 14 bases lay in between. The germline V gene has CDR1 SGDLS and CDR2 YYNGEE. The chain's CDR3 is CASSARGVSSTDTQYF. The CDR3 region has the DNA TGTGCCAGCAGCGCCAGGGGGGTCTCTAGCACAGATACGCAGTATTTT.

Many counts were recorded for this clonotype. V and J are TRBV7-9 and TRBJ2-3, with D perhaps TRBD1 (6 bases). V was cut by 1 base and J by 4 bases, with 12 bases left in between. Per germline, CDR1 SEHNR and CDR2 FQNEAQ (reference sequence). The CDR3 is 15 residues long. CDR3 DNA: TGTGCCAGCAGCTTAGTGGGGGCACGGCCAGATACGCAGTATTTT. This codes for CASSLVGARPDTQYF.

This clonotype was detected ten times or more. CDR3 bases: TGTGCCAGCAGCCAAGGCCCGGGACTCCGAACCGGGGAGCTGTTTTTT. It is translated as CASSQGPGLRTGELFF. The rearrangement links TRBV3-1 to TRBJ2-2, with D tentatively TRBD2 (6 bases). This CDR3 region has 16 residues. Per germline, CDR1 LGHDT and CDR2 YNNKEL (reference sequence). V lost 1 base and J 5 bases, leaving 14 bases between the germline ends. Looking up the rest from reference TRBV3-1 and TRBJ2-2 gives the full variable domain: DTAVSQTPKYLVTQMGNDKSIKCEQNLGHDTMYWYKQDSKKFLKIMFSYNNKELIINETVPNRFSPKSPDKAHLNLHINSLELGDSAVYFCASSQGPGLRTGELFFGEGSRLTVL.

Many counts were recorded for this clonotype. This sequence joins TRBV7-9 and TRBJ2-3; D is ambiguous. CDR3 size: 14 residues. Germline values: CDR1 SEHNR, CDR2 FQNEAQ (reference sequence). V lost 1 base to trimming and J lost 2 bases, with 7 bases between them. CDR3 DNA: TGTGCCAGCAGCTTAGAAGCCATCACAGATACGCAGTATTTT. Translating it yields CASSLEAITDTQYF. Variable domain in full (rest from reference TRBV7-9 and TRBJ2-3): DTGVSQNPRHKITKRGQNVTFRCDPISEHNRLYWYRQTLGQGPEFLTYFQNEAQLEKSRLLSDRFSAERPKGSFSTLEIQRTEQGDSAMYLCASSLEAITDTQYFGPGTRLTVL.

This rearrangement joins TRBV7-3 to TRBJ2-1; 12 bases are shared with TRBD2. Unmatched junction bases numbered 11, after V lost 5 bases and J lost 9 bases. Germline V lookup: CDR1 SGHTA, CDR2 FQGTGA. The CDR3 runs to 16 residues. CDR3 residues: CASSPGTSGPFGEQFF. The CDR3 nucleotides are TGTGCCAGCAGCCCGGGGACTAGCGGGCCTTTCGGTGAGCAGTTCTTC.

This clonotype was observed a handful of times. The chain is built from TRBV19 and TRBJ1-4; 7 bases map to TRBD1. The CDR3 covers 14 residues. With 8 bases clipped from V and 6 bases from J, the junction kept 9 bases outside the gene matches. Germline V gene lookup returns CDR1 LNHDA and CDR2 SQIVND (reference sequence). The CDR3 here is CASSDRQLDEKLFF. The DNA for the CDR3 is TGTGCCAGTTCGGACAGGCAGTTGGATGAAAAACTGTTTTTT.

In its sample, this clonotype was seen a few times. Here the CDR3 reads CASGPNLGYEQFF. The CDR3 nucleotides read TGCGCCAGCGGGCCGAACCTCGGGTATGAGCAGTTCTTC. The chain couples TRBV5-1 to TRBJ2-1; D uncertain. V was pared by 7 bases and J by 8 bases, with 16 bases between. The CDR3 runs 13 residues. Germline CDR1 is SGHRS and CDR2 is YFSETQ.

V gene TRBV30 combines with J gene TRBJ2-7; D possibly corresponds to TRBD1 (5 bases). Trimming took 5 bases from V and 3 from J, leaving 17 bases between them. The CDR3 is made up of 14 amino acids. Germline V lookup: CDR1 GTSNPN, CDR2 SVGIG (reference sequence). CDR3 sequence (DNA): TGTGCCTGGGAGAAGGGGCCTGGTATCTACGAGCAGTACTTC. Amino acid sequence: CAWEKGPGIYEQYF.

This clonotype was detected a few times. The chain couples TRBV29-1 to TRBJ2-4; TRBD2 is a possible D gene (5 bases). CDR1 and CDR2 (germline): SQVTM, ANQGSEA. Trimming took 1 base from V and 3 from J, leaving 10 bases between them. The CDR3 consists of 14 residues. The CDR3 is CSVEARRGKNIQYF. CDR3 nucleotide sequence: TGCAGCGTTGAAGCACGACGGGGCAAAAACATTCAGTACTTC.

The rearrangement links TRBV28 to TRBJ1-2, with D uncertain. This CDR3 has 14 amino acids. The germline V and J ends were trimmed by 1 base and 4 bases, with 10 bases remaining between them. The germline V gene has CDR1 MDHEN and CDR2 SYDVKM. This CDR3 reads CASSLSGPPYGYTF. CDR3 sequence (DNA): TGTGCCAGCAGTTTATCTGGTCCCCCCTATGGCTACACCTTC.

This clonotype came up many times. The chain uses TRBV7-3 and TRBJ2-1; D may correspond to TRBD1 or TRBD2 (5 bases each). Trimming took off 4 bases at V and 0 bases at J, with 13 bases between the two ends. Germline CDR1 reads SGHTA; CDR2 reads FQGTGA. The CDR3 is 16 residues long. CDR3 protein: CASSSFRGSSYNEQFF. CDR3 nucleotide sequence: TGTGCCAGCAGCTCCTTCCGGGGCAGCTCCTACAATGAGCAGTTCTTC.

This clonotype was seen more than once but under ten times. Here the CDR3 reads CASSSPGDPRSEQYF. The CDR3 nucleotides are TGTGCCAGCAGTTCCCCTGGGGACCCCCGCTCCGAGCAGTACTTC. This chain connects TRBV6-5 to TRBJ2-7; D might be TRBD1 or TRBD2, each matching 5 bases. The CDR3 contains 15 residues. Germline loops: CDR1 MNHEY, CDR2 SVGAGI. Trimming took 4 bases from V and 6 from J, leaving 19 bases between them.

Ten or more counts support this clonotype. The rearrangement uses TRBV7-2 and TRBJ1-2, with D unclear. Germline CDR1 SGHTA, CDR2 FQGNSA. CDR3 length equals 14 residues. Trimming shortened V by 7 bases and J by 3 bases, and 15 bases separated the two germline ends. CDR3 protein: CASILGRRHYGYTF. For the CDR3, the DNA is TGTGCCAGCATCCTTGGCAGGAGACACTATGGCTACACCTTC.

The CDR3, as DNA: TGCGCCAGCAGATTGACCGGGACAGGGGTCAATCAGCCCCAGCATTTT. This sequence encodes CASRLTGTGVNQPQHF. The chain combines TRBV5-1 with TRBJ1-5, with 10 bases that match TRBD1. The CDR3 extends over 16 amino acids. V dropped 5 bases and J dropped 3; count of bases not matched to a gene: 8. Germline values: CDR1 SGHRS, CDR2 YFSETQ.

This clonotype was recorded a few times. The CDR3 protein is CASSFTIFAEGVNTEAFF. The CDR3 DNA reads as TGCGCCAGCAGCTTTACAATTTTTGCGGAGGGGGTCAACACTGAAGCTTTCTTT. V and J are TRBV5-1 and TRBJ1-1; possibly TRBD1 for D (6 bases). The germline V and J ends were trimmed by 2 bases and 2 bases, with 22 bases remaining between them. This CDR3 contains 18 residues. The germline gives CDR1 SGHRS, CDR2 YFSETQ.